The clone carrying this T cell receptor beta chain has a single count. The data stem from a study of blood T cell repertoires in COVID-19. About the research overall: Samples of COVID-19 (acute and convalescent) were obtained from the United States, Italy and Spain. Sources were T cells, B-cell-depleted T cells, or PBMCs; the material itself was cDNA or gDNA.

Source study methods: The assay estimated nucleated cells by amplifying reference gene primers. Repertoires were generated with immunoSEQ multiplex PCR, while TCRdb's copy carries only in-frame clones and drops some. V and J calls and clone size are given by that table; D and trimming were obtained from the DNA. The sample consists of 200,000 or so clones, 70% to 85% of them appearing once. Trimming took 6 bases from V and 2 from J, leaving 13 bases between them. This CDR3 has 14 amino acids. The germline CDR1 and CDR2 sequences are MNHEY and SVGAGI. The specimen was peripheral blood. The TCR comes from a woman in her 30s with acute or convalescent COVID-19. The chain recombines TRBV6-5 with TRBJ2-5; weak D call: TRBD1 (5 bases). The CDR3 DNA reads TGTGCCAGCAGAGGGGTAGGCCAACAAGAGACCCAGTACTTC. Translation: CASRGVGQQETQYF.